The present T cell receptor (beta chain) was sequenced within a study of blood T cell repertoires in COVID-19. About the research overall: Sample material is recorded as cDNA or gDNA derived from T cells, B-cell-depleted T cells, or PBMCs.

CDR3 length: 17 amino acids. The J segment lost 2 bases and the V segment lost 2 bases, leaving 9 bases of the junction unmatched. Germline assignment: CDR1 MDHEN and CDR2 SYDVKM. The table came from immunoSEQ multiplex PCR; TCRdb's copy has only in-frame clones and leaves some out. The sample lists approximately 25,000 clones, about 92% occurring once. This chain connects TRBV28 to TRBJ1-5, with 7 bases aligning to TRBD1. The TCR originated in a man in his 70s with active COVID-19. Sequenced input: peripheral blood. The CDR3, as DNA: TGTGCCAGCAGTTTAACCAGGGGGACCTATGGCAATCAGCCCCAGCATTTT. It yields the protein CASSLTRGTYGNQPQHF.